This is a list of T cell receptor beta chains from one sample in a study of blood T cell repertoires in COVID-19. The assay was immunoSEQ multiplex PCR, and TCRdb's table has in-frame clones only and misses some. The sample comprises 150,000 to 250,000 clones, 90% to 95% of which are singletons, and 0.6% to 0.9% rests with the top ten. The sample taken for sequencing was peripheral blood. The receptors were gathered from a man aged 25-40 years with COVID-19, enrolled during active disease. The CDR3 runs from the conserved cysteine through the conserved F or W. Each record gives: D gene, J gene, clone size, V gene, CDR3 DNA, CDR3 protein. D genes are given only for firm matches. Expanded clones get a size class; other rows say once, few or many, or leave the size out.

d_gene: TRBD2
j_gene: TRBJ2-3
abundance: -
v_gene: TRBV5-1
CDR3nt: TGCGCCAGCAGCTTGACAAGCGGGGGCTCGAGCACAGATACGCAGTATTTT
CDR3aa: CASSLTSGGSSTDTQYF

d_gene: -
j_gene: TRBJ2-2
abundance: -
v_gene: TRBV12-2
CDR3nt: TGTGCAAGTCGCATCGGGACTCCCTGGTCCGGGGAGCTGTTTTTT
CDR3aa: CASRIGTPWSGELFF

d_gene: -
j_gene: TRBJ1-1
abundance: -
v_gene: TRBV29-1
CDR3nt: TGCAGCTATCGGAGGAACAGTGAAGCTTTCTTT
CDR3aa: CSYRRNSEAFF

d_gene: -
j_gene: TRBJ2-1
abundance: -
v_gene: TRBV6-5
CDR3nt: TGTGCCAGCAGTTACATCAGGGGCACGTCTTACAATGAGCAGTTCTTC
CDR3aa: CASSYIRGTSYNEQFF

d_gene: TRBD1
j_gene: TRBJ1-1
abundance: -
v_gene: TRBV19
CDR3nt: TGTGCCAGTAGTACCCCAGGGGGCGGGAACACTGAAGCTTTCTTT
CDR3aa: CASSTPGGGNTEAFF

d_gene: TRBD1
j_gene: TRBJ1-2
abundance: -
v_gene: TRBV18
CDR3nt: TGTGCCAGCTCACCACGGGCAGGGGGCAACTATGGCTACACCTTC
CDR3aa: CASSPRAGGNYGYTF

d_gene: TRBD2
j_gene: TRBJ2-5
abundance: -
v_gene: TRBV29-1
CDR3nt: TGCAGCGTTGATTCTAGCGGGGGGGGAGAGACCCAGTACTTC
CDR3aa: CSVDSSGGGETQYF

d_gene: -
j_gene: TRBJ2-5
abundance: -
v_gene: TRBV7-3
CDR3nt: TGTGCCAGCAGCTTACAGGGTAGCTCTCGAGAGACCCAGTACTTC
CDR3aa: CASSLQGSSRETQYF

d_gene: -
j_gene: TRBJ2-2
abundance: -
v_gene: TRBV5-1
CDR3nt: TGCGCCACACAGCCTGTAGGGGGAAGAGCCGGGGAGCTGTTTTTT
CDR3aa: CATQPVGGRAGELFF

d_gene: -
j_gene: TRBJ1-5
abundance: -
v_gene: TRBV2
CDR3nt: TGTGCCAGCAGTGAGGGGACTCCTGGGCAGCCCCAGCATTTT
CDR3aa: CASSEGTPGQPQHF

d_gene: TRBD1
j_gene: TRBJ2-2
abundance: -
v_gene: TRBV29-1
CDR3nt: TGCAGCGTCCTGGGACAGACGAACACCGGGGAGCTGTTTTTT
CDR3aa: CSVLGQTNTGELFF

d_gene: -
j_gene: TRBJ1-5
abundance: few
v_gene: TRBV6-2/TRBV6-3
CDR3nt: TGTGCCAGCAGTTACTCGGTGGCCCGGGGAGGCAATCAGCCCCAGCATTTT
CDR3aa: CASSYSVARGGNQPQHF

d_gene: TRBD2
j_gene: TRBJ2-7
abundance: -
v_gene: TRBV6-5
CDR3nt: TGTGCCAGCAGACGAAGCGGGGTTAGCTCCTACGAGCAGTACTTC
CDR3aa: CASRRSGVSSYEQYF

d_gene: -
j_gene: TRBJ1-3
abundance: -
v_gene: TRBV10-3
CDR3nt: TGTGCCATCAGGGAACAGGGCGCTGGAAACACCATATATTTT
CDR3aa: CAIREQGAGNTIYF

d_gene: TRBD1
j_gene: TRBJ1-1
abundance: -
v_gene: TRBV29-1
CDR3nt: TGCAGCGTTGTTTTCGACAGGGTGAACACTGAAGCTTTCTTT
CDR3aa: CSVVFDRVNTEAFF

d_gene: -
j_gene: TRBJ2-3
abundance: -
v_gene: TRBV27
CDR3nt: TGTGCCAGCAGTCGGGGGAGCCCACATATAGATACGCAGTATTTT
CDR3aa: CASSRGSPHIDTQYF

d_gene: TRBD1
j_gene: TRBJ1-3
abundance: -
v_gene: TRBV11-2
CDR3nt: TGTGCCAGCAGCGGGACGACAGGGGGCAATGGAAACACCATATATTTT
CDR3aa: CASSGTTGGNGNTIYF

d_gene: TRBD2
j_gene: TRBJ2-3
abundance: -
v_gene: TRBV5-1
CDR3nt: TGCGCCAGCAGCTTGGGGAGCGGGGGCCCCTCCACAGATACGCAGTATTTT
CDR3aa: CASSLGSGGPSTDTQYF

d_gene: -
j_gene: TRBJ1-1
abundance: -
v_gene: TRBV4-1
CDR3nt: TGCGCCAGCAGCCAAGATCTAAGTACTGAAGCTTTCTTT
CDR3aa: CASSQDLSTEAFF

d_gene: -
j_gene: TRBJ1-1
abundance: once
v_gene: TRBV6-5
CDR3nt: TGTGCCAGCAGTTACTCGGGGGCTGGGAACACTGAAGCTTTCTTT
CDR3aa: CASSYSGAGNTEAFF

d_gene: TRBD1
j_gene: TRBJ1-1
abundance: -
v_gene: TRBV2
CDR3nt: TGTGCCAGCAGATCCGGACAGGGGAACACTGAAGCTTTCTTT
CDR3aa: CASRSGQGNTEAFF

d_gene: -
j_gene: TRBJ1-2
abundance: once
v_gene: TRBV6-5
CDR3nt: TGTGCCAGCAGTCACCACTCTAATTCCCATTATGGCTACACCTTC
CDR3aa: CASSHHSNSHYGYTF

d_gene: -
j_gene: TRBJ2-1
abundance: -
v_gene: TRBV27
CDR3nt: TGTGCCAGCAGTCTGGGGTGGCAGGGATCCTACAATGAGCAGTTCTTC
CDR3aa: CASSLGWQGSYNEQFF

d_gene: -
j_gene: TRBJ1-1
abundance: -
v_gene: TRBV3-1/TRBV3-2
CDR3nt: TGTGCCAGCAGCCAACATCATCTGAACACTGAAGCTTTCTTT
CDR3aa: CASSQHHLNTEAFF

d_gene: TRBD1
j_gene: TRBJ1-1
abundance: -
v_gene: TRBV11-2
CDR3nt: TGTGCCAGCAGCTTAGGAAGAATTAGGGGGCGCCGAAATGAAGCTTTCTTT
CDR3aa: CASSLGRIRGRRNEAFF

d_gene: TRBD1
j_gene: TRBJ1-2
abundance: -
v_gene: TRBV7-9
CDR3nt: TGTGCCAGCAGCCCCACAGGGGGCGGGACTAACTATGGCTACACCTTC
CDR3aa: CASSPTGGGTNYGYTF

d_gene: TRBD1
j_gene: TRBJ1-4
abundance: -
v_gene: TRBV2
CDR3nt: TGTGCCAGCAGAGAGAGGACAGGGGGGAATGAAAAACTGTTTTTT
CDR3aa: CASRERTGGNEKLFF

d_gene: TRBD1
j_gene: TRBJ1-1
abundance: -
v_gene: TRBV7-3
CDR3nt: TGTGCCAGCAGCCCCCAGGGACAGGGGGAAGCTTTCTTT
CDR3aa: CASSPQGQGEAFF

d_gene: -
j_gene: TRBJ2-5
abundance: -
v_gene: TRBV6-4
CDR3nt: TGTGCCAGCGTAAACCACAGGGTTTTCGAGACCCAGTACTTC
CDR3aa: CASVNHRVFETQYF

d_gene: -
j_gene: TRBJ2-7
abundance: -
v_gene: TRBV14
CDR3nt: TGTGCCAGCAGCCAATTTTGGATGCGGGATGAGCAGTACTTC
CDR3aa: CASSQFWMRDEQYF